What follows describes a single T cell receptor (beta chain). Its antigen has not been determined. Base qualities were left out, and no much larger clone turns up one base away. The sample comes from a study of control samples from healthy donors and cancer patients (TCRdb year 2020). V loses 4 bases of germline sequence and J loses 0 bases, and the interval between the two ends is 6 bases. From the cysteine up to the phenylalanine, the CDR3 has a length of 13 residues. Left in the record is the CDR3 DNA by itself, 39 bases read in frame from the first base. The library was generated by the immunoSEQ multiplex PCR assay. TCRdb carries this immuneACCESS record with in-frame sequences only. Its versions omit some clonotypes, under half of them owing to an unresolved V gene in the studies checked, with the rest unexplained. The sample table lists more than 5,500 clones, 76% of them with a count of one. The top ten clonotypes cover approximately 17% of the sample.

The sequencing sample was made of formalin-fixed, paraffin-embedded tissue. This receptor was identified in a male donor with melanoma. Rearrangement joined TRBV12-3 or TRBV12-4 to TRBJ1-1, with no confidently assigned D gene. CDR3 protein: CASSSLLNTEAFF. The sequenced DNA is TGTGCCAGCAGTTCGTTGTTGAACACTGAAGCTTTCTTT.